The 22 T cell receptor beta chains below were found in one sample sequenced in a study of blood T cell repertoires in COVID-19 (TCRdb year 2020). Libraries were built with the immunoSEQ multiplex PCR assay. TCRdb took this table from immuneACCESS and kept in-frame rearrangements with V and J called. Such tables lack part of the clones; where checked against another copy, unresolved V genes explain under half of the gap, and the rest is unexplained. The sample records 130,000 or so clones, about 84% of which are singletons. The ten largest clones represent about 12% of the sample. What was sequenced was peripheral blood. These receptors all come from a woman between 55 and 75 years old with acute or convalescent COVID-19.

The sample holds one count of this clone. V is TRBV3-1 (or the pseudogene TRBV3-2) and J is TRBJ2-3, with D uncertain. This CDR3 is built from 14 residues. The germline V and J ends were trimmed by 3 bases and 8 bases, with 15 bases remaining between them. CDR1 LGHDT and CDR2 YNNKEL come from the germline V gene (reference sequence). The CDR3 DNA reads as TGTGCCAGCAGCCAGTCCATTCCACCTAGTACGCAGTATTTT. It encodes CASSQSIPPSTQYF.

This clone came up a few times. The chain uses TRBV28 and TRBJ1-5; no clear D. Germline CDR1 MDHEN, CDR2 SYDVKM. Trimming took off 5 bases at V and 0 bases at J, with 20 bases between the two ends. The CDR3 is made up of 18 amino acids. Here the CDR3 reads CASSPPTRVWGSNQPQHF. For the CDR3, the DNA is TGTGCCAGCAGTCCCCCGACGAGGGTTTGGGGTAGCAATCAGCCCCAGCATTTT.

The chain uses TRBV11-2 and TRBJ2-7; D is perhaps TRBD2 (6 bases). CDR3 length: 15 residues. Germline V gene sequence: CDR1 SGHAT, CDR2 FQNNGV. The ends were cut back, 0 bases at V and 2 bases at J, with 11 bases in the middle. The DNA of the CDR3 is TGTGCCAGCAGCTTAGACTTCGGGGGAACCTACGAGCAGTACTTC. Its protein product is CASSLDFGGTYEQYF.

The chain carries TRBV9 and TRBJ1-2; the match to TRBD1 covers 8 bases. Unmatched junction bases numbered 9, after V lost 0 bases and J lost 2 bases. CDR1 is SGDLS and CDR2 is YYNGEE in the germline V gene. CDR3 size: 17 residues. CDR3 residues: CASSVVEDRGVNYGYTF. CDR3 nucleotides: TGTGCCAGCAGCGTAGTTGAAGACAGGGGTGTAAACTATGGCTACACCTTC.

The V and J genes are TRBV5-1 and TRBJ1-3, with D possibly being TRBD1 (5 bases). CDR1 is SGHRS and CDR2 is YFSETQ in the germline V gene. CDR3 size: 14 residues. Trimming removed 4 bases from V and 8 bases from J, with 16 bases in between. The CDR3 spells CASSPPTGDHTIYF. For the CDR3, the DNA is TGCGCCAGCAGCCCACCGACGGGGGACCACACCATATATTTT.

This clone was counted only a few times. This rearrangement joins TRBV3-1 (or the pseudogene TRBV3-2) to TRBJ2-1; possibly TRBD1 for D (5 bases). The CDR3 totals 15 residues. V lost 3 bases and J 7 bases, leaving 16 bases between the germline ends. CDR1 is LGHDT and CDR2 is YNNKEL in the germline V gene (reference sequence). The DNA for the CDR3 is TGTGCCAGCAGCCAGCAACTGCAGGGTGAGAATGAGCAGTTCTTC. Residues: CASSQQLQGENEQFF.

This clone was seen just once. The chain is built from TRBV5-6 and TRBJ1-2; D might be TRBD1 (5 bases). Per germline, CDR1 SGHDT and CDR2 YYEEEE. This CDR3 comprises 13 residues. V was cut by 2 bases and J by 5 bases, with 10 bases left in between. Written as DNA, the CDR3 is TGTGCCAGCAGCTTAAGGGGAACTTATGGCTACACCTTC. This codes for CASSLRGTYGYTF.

V usage is TRBV2 and J usage is TRBJ1-1; D is undetermined. The CDR3 covers 14 residues. CDR1 and CDR2 from the germline V gene are SNHLY and FYNNEI. Between the trimmed V and J ends, which lost 2 bases and 3 bases, there was a span of 10 bases. This chain's CDR3 is CASSERVRDTEAFF. The DNA of the CDR3 is TGTGCCAGCAGTGAACGGGTACGGGACACTGAAGCTTTCTTT. Filled out from reference TRBV2 and TRBJ1-1, the complete variable domain reads EPEVTQTPSHQVTQMGQEVILRCVPISNHLYFYWYRQILGQKVEFLVSFYNNEISEKSEIFDDQFSVERPDGSNFTLKIRSTKLEDSAMYFCASSERVRDTEAFFGQGTRLTVV.

Here the CDR3 DNA reads TGTGCCACCGAACCGGGACAACTCTCTGGAAACACCATATATTTT. Amino acids: CATEPGQLSGNTIYF. The chain is built from TRBV2 and TRBJ1-3; the D gene is possibly TRBD1 (6 bases). The V end was cut by 10 bases, the J end by 0 bases, with 16 bases between. The CDR3 totals 15 residues. CDR1 is SNHLY, CDR2 FYNNEI, per germline.

The chain couples TRBV6-5 to TRBJ1-3; no clear D. The CDR3 spans 14 residues. Germline CDR1 is MNHEY and CDR2 is SVGAGI. Trimming removed 4 bases at V and 4 bases at J, with 11 bases between. CDR3 sequence (DNA): TGTGCCAGCAGTTTGGGTCCAGGCGGAAACACCATATATTTT. Protein sequence: CASSLGPGGNTIYF.

The chain carries TRBV28 and TRBJ1-3; D is unclear. The CDR3 is 15 residues long. CDR1 is MDHEN, CDR2 SYDVKM, per germline. The V and J ends lost 7 bases and 4 bases respectively, with 17 bases between them. Written as DNA, the CDR3 is TGTGCCAGCATTTCGGGGAAGGGTACGGGAAACACCATATATTTT. It is translated as CASISGKGTGNTIYF.

This chain uses TRBV10-3 with TRBJ2-2, with TRBD2 matching 11 bases. The CDR3 has 15 residues. V shed 5 bases, J shed 5 bases, and the junction held 4 bases outside the gene matches. The germline CDR1 and CDR2 sequences are ENHRY and SYGVKD. CDR3 amino acids: CAISSIAGGTGELFF. The CDR3 DNA sequence: TGTGCCATCAGTTCCATAGCGGGGGGGACCGGGGAGCTGTTTTTT.

The chain combines TRBV18 with TRBJ1-2; D uncertain. The germline V and J ends were trimmed by 1 base and 1 base, with 10 bases remaining between them. CDR3 length: 15 residues. CDR1 is KGHSH, CDR2 LQKENI, per germline. CDR3: CASSPQNSLNYGYTF. CDR3 DNA: TGTGCCAGCTCACCACAAAACAGCCTTAACTATGGCTACACCTTC.

This clone occurred once. The V gene is TRBV2, the J gene TRBJ2-5, with D perhaps matching TRBD2 (6 bases). Germline V CDR1 and CDR2: SNHLY, FYNNEI. Trimming left V 8 bases short and J 4 bases short, with 14 bases between. The CDR3 runs 13 residues. The DNA for the CDR3 is TGTGCCAGCTCGGGGGAGGCTCGAGAGACCCAGTACTTC. It translates to CASSGEARETQYF.

This rearrangement joins TRBV4-2 to TRBJ1-2; TRBD1 agrees at 8 bases. Losses at the gene ends were 0 bases for V and 4 bases for J; bases not matched to a gene: 4. This CDR3 is 15 amino acids long. Germline V gene sequence: CDR1 LGHNA, CDR2 YNFKEQ. The DNA for the CDR3 is TGTGCCAGCAGCCAAGATACAGGGGGTGGCTATGGCTACACCTTC. Its protein is CASSQDTGGGYGYTF.

This sequence joins TRBV6-5 and TRBJ1-1; 8 nucleotides agree with TRBD1. The CDR3 covers 15 residues. Germline lookup yields CDR1 MNHEY and CDR2 SVGAGI. The ends lost 2 bases at V and 6 bases at J; junction bases unmatched: 8. The CDR3: CASSYRRAGGAEAFF. The CDR3 bases are TGTGCCAGCAGTTACAGGCGGGCAGGGGGCGCTGAAGCTTTCTTT.

This chain uses TRBV6-5 with TRBJ1-5, with 7 nucleotides matching TRBD1. CDR1 is MNHEY, CDR2 SVGAGI, per germline. The CDR3 is made up of 14 amino acids. With V trimmed by 6 bases and J by 0 bases, 2 bases remained unmatched. The CDR3 DNA sequence: TGTGCCAGCAGAGACAGGGCTAGCAATCAGCCCCAGCATTTT. Translated, it gives CASRDRASNQPQHF.

This rearrangement joins TRBV19 to TRBJ1-1; 7 bases are a match to TRBD1. After removal of 7 bases from V and 0 bases from J, the junction contained 8 bases not matched to a gene. The germline V gene encodes CDR1 LNHDA and CDR2 SQIVND (reference sequence). This CDR3 region has 15 residues. The CDR3 loop reads CASTSIGGMNTEAFF. CDR3 DNA: TGTGCCAGTACCTCTATAGGGGGCATGAACACTGAAGCTTTCTTT.

The chain joins TRBV5-6 to TRBJ1-5, with TRBD1 identical over 8 bases. The CDR3 is 14 residues long. V lost 2 bases, J lost 7 bases, and 5 bases stayed unmatched. Germline V gene data show CDR1 as SGHDT and CDR2 as YYEEEE. The CDR3 is CASSFGTGGQPQHF. The CDR3 nucleotides are TGTGCCAGCAGCTTCGGGACAGGAGGACAGCCCCAGCATTTT.

In this sample, this clone turned up a few times. V usage is TRBV4-2 and J usage is TRBJ1-1; the match to TRBD1 covers 7 bases. The CDR3 extends over 15 amino acids. CDR1 is LGHNA, CDR2 YNFKEQ, per germline. V shed 4 bases, J shed 1 base, and the junction held 6 bases outside the gene matches. As DNA, the CDR3 is TGTGCCAGCAGCCTTGAGGGGGCCGCGAACACTGAAGCTTTCTTT. Translated, it gives CASSLEGAANTEAFF.

The chain joins TRBV13 to TRBJ1-1; 7 bases are a match to TRBD1. This CDR3 spans 14 amino acids. Germline V gene data show CDR1 as PRHDT and CDR2 as FYEKMQ (reference sequence). With V trimmed by 7 bases and J by 0 bases, 5 bases remained unmatched. CDR3 in DNA: TGTGCCAGCACCGGACAGGAAATGAACACTGAAGCTTTCTTT. Amino acids: CASTGQEMNTEAFF.

This clone was detected only once. The rearrangement uses TRBV5-1 and TRBJ1-1, with D uncertain. Trimming removed 0 bases from V and 7 bases from J, with 13 bases in between. The CDR3 length is 14 residues. The germline V gene encodes CDR1 SGHRS and CDR2 YFSETQ. The CDR3 loop is CASSLGFGEGEAFF. The CDR3 DNA reads as TGCGCCAGCAGCTTGGGCTTCGGGGAGGGTGAAGCTTTCTTT.